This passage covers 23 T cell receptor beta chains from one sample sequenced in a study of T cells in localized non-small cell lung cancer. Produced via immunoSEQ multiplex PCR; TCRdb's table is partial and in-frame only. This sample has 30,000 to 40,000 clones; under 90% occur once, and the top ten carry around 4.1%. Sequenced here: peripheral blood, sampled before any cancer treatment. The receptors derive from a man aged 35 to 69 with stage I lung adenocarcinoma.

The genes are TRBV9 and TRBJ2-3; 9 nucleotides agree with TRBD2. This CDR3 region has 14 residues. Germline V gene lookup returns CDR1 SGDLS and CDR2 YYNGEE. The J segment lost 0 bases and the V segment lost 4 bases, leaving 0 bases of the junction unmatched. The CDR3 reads CASSLAGSTDTQYF. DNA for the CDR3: TGTGCCAGCAGCCTAGCGGGGAGCACAGATACGCAGTATTTT.

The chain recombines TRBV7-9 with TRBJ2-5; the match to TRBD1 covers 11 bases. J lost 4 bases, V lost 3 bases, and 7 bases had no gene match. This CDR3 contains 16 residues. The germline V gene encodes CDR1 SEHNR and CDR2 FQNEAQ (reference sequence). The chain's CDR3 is CASSLSVGTGGETQYF. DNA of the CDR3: TGTGCCAGCAGCTTGTCTGTAGGGACAGGGGGAGAGACCCAGTACTTC. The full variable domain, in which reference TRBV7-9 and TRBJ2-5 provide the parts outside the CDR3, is DTGVSQNPRHKITKRGQNVTFRCDPISEHNRLYWYRQTLGQGPEFLTYFQNEAQLEKSRLLSDRFSAERPKGSFSTLEIQRTEQGDSAMYLCASSLSVGTGGETQYFGPGTRLLVL.

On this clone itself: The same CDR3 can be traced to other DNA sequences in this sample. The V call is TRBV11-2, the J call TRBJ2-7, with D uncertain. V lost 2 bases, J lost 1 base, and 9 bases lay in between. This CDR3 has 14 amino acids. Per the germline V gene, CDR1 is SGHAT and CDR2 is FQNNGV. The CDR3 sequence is CASSLSGSSYEQYF. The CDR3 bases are TGTGCCAGCAGCTTAAGTGGGTCATCCTACGAGCAGTACTTC.

The CDR3 region has the DNA TGTGCCAGCAGCGCACAGGGGACTAACTATGGCTACACCTTC. Translation gives CASSAQGTNYGYTF. The chain joins TRBV9 to TRBJ1-2; 7 bases are shared with TRBD1. The germline gives CDR1 SGDLS, CDR2 YYNGEE. The ends lost 3 bases at V and 0 bases at J; junction bases unmatched: 2. The CDR3 contains 14 residues. Variable domain in full (rest from reference TRBV9 and TRBJ1-2): DSGVTQTPKHLITATGQRVTLRCSPRSGDLSVYWYQQSLDQGLQFLIQYYNGEERAKGNILERFSAQQFPDLHSELNLSSLELGDSALYFCASSAQGTNYGYTFGSGTRLTVV.

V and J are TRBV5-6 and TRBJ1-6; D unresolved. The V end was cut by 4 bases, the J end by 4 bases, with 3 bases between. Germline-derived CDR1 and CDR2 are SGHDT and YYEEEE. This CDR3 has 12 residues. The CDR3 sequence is CASSAYNSPLHF. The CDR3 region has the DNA TGTGCCAGCAGCGCGTATAATTCACCCCTCCACTTT. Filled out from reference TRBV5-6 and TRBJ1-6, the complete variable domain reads DAGVTQSPTHLIKTRGQQVTLRCSPKSGHDTVSWYQQALGQGPQFIFQYYEEEERQRGNFPDRFSGHQFPNYSSELNVNALLLGDSALYLCASSAYNSPLHFGNGTRLTVT.

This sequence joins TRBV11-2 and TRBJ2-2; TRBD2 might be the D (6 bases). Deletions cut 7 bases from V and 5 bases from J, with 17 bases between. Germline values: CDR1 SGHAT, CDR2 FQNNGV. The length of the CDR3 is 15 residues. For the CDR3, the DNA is TGTGCCAGCAAGAATGGGGCGGGGAGGACCGGGGAGCTGTTTTTT. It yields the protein CASKNGAGRTGELFF.

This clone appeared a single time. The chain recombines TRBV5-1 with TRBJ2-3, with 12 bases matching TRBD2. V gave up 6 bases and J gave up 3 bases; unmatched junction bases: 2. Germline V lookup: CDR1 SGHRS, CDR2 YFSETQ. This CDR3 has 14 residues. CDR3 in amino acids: CASTGLAGTDTQYF. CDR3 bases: TGCGCCAGCACCGGACTAGCGGGAACAGATACGCAGTATTTT. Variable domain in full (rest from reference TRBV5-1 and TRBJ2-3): KAGVTQTPRYLIKTRGQQVTLSCSPISGHRSVSWYQQTPGQGLQFLFEYFSETQRNKGNFPGRFSGRQFSNSRSEMNVSTLELGDSALYLCASTGLAGTDTQYFGPGTRLTVL.

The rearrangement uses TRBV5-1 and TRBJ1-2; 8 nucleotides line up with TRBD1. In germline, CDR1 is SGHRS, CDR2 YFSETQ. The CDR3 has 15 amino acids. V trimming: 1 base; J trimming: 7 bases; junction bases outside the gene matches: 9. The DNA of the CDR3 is TGCGCCAGCAGCTTGTTGCCAGGGGGCGCAAGTGGCTACACCTTC. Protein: CASSLLPGGASGYTF.

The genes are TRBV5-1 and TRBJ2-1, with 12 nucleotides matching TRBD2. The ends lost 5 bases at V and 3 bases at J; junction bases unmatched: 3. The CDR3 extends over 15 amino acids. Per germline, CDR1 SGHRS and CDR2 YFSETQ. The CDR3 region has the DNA TGCGCCAGCAGGAAGACTAGCGGGGGCTACAATGAGCAGTTCTTC. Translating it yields CASRKTSGGYNEQFF. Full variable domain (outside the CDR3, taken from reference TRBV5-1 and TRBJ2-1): KAGVTQTPRYLIKTRGQQVTLSCSPISGHRSVSWYQQTPGQGLQFLFEYFSETQRNKGNFPGRFSGRQFSNSRSEMNVSTLELGDSALYLCASRKTSGGYNEQFFGPGTRLTVL.

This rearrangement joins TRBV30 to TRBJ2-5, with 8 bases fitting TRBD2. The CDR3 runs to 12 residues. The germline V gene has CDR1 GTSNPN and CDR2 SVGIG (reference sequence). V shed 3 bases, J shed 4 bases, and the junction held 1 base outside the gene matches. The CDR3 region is CAWRRGGETQYF. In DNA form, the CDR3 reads TGTGCCTGGAGACGGGGGGGAGAGACCCAGTACTTC.

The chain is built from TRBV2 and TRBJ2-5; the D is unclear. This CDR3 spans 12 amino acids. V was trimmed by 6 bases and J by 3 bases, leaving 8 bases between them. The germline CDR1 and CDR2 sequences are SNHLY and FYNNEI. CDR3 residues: CASRGIKETQYF. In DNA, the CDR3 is TGTGCCAGCAGAGGTATTAAAGAGACCCAGTACTTC.

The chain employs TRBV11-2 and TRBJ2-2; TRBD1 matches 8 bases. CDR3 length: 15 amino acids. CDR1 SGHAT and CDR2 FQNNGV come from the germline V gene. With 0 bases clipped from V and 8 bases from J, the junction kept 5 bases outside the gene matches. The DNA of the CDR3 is TGTGCCAGCAGCTTAGATCTACAGGGGGAAGGGGAGCTGTTTTTT. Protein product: CASSLDLQGEGELFF.

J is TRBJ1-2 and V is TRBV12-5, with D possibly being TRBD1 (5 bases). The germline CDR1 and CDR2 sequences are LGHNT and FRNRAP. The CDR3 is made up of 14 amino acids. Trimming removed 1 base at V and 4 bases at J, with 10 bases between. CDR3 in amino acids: CASGLGGTVYGYTF. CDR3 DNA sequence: TGTGCTAGTGGTTTGGGCGGGACGGTCTATGGCTACACCTTC.

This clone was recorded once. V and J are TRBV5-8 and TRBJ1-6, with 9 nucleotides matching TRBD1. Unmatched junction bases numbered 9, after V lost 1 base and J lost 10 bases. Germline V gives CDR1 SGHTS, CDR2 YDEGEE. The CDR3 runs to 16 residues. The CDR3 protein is CASSLRTGAFGSPLHF. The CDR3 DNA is TGTGCCAGCAGCTTGAGGACAGGGGCTTTCGGATCACCCCTCCACTTT.

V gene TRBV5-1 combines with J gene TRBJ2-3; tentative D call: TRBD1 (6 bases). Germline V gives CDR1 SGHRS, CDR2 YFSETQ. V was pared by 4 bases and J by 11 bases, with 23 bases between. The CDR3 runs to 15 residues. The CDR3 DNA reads TGCGCCAGCAGCGAAAGCACGGGGCCGCCAGGGGTGCAGTATTTT. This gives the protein CASSESTGPPGVQYF.

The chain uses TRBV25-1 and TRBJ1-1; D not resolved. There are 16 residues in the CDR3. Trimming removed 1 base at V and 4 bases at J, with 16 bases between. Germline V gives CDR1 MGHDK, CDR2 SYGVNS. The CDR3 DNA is TGTGCCAGCAGTGAATCCTCCGGCGACGGAAGCACTGAAGCTTTCTTT. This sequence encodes CASSESSGDGSTEAFF.

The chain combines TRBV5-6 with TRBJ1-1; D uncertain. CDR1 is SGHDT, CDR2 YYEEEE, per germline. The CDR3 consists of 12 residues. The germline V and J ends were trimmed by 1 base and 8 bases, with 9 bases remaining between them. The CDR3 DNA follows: TGTGCCAGCAGCTTGTGGGGAATCGAAGCTTTCTTT. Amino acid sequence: CASSLWGIEAFF.

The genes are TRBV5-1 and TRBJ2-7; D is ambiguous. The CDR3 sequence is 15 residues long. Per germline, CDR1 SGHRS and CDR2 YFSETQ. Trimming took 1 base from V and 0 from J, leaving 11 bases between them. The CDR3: CASSLKGQLSYEQYF. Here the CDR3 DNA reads TGCGCCAGCAGCTTGAAGGGCCAACTCTCCTACGAGCAGTACTTC.

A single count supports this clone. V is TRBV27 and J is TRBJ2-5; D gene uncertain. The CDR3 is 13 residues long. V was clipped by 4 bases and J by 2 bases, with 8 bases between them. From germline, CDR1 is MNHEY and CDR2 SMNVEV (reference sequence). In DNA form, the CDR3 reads TGTGCCAGCAGTTCCGGATCACAAGAGACCCAGTACTTC. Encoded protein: CASSSGSQETQYF.

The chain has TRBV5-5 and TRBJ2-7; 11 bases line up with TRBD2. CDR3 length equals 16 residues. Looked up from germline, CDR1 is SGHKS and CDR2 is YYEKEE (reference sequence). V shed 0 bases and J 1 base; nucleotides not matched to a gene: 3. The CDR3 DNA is TGTGCCAGCAGCTTGGCGCCTAGCGGGGGGTCCTACGAGCAGTACTTC. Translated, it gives CASSLAPSGGSYEQYF.

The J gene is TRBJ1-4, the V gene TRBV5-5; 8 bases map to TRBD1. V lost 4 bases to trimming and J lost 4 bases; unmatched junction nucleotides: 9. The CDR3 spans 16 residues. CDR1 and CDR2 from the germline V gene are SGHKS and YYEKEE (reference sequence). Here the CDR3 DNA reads TGTGCCAGCAGCCCAGTAGGAGGACAGGGTAATGAAAAACTGTTTTTT. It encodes CASSPVGGQGNEKLFF. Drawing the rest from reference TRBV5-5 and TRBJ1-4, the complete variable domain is DAGVTQSPTHLIKTRGQQVTLRCSPISGHKSVSWYQQVLGQGPQFIFQYYEKEERGRGNFPDRFSARQFPNYSSELNVNALLLGDSALYLCASSPVGGQGNEKLFFGSGTQLSVL.

In DNA, the CDR3 is TGTGCCAGCAGTTCGGACGAAAGGGGGCCCCAGCATTTT. It codes for CASSSDERGPQHF. The chain couples TRBV6-1 to TRBJ1-5; D is perhaps TRBD1 (5 bases). The CDR3 has 13 residues. V gave up 5 bases and J gave up 9 bases, with 14 bases separating them. Germline assignment: CDR1 MNHNS and CDR2 SASEGT.

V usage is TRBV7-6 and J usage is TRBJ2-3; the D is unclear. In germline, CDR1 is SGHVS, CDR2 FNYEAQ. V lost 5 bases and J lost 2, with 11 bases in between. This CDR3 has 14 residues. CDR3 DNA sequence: TGTGCCAGCAGCCAAGCAGGCTACACAGATACGCAGTATTTT. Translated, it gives CASSQAGYTDTQYF.